This TCR beta chain was identified in a study of T-cell memory formation after mild COVID-19. The overall study: Each donor largely had its own TCR clusters.

Study observations and caveats: The appearance of some responding clones in pre-infection memory suggested that cross-reactive memory joined.

TCR alpha and TCR beta cDNA libraries carrying sample barcodes and UMIs came from 5'RACE with constant-segment primers. TCRdb recomputed calls from the 5' RACE reads with MiXCR, one row per CDR3 protein. Among some 300,000 distinct CDR3 sequences listed, roughly a fifth were seen once. As regards this clonotype: Its antigen is not known.

This CDR3 has 15 residues. CDR1 and CDR2 (germline): SGHAT, FQNNGV. Deletions cut 6 bases from V and 7 bases from J, with 19 bases between. Sequences were obtained from PBMCs or a T cell subset sorted from them (not recorded which). This clonotype originated in a young man who had mild COVID-19 (a few samples of this study predate the infection). Cell type and time point are not known. The rearrangement uses TRBV11-2 and TRBJ2-1; D may correspond to TRBD1 or TRBD2 (6 bases each). As DNA, the CDR3 is TGTGCCAGCAGTGACAGGCTCCCAGGAGGGAATGAGCAGTTCTTC. Translated, it gives CASSDRLPGGNEQFF.